The rows below give T cell receptor beta chains drawn from one sample of a study of shared clonotypes between healthy human individuals. TCRdb's copy holds only in-frame clones and misses some; the assay was immunoSEQ multiplex PCR. The sample lists more than 400,000 clones, more than 75% occurring once. Sequencing was carried out using PBMCs. Receptor source: a woman between 40 and 50 years old in good health. Some clones in this sample may be carry-over from other donors' samples. CDR3s leave out the opening cysteine and the closing phenylalanine or tryptophan. The D gene is left open where the match is weak.

V,D,J,CDR3
TRBV5-1,-,TRBJ2-5,ASSSGTPGETQY
TRBV6-5,-,TRBJ2-7,ASWRQGSYEQY
TRBV7-2,-,TRBJ2-2,ASSLGASLGGELF
TRBV7-9,-,TRBJ2-2,ASSLGVGKTGELF
TRBV6-6,-,-,ASSYSSTASYEQY
TRBV7-9,-,TRBJ1-1,ASSLFGEAF
TRBV28,-,TRBJ1-2,ASSLPLGAGRFRGYT
TRBV28,TRBD2,TRBJ2-2,ATLAGWDTGELF
TRBV5-6,-,TRBJ1-3,ASSLARTHSGNTIY
TRBV7-2,-,TRBJ2-3,ASSLAVKVDTQY
TRBV6-5,-,TRBJ1-1,ASSYSRGGGNTEAF
TRBV5-4,-,TRBJ2-3,ASSLQGLTSADTQY
TRBV21-1,-,TRBJ2-2,ASKGGWNTGELF
TRBV25-1,-,TRBJ2-3,ASSEGGLYTDTQY
TRBV7-3,TRBD2,TRBJ2-7,ASSLTSGSDEQY
TRBV5-4,-,TRBJ1-1,ASSLNTEAF
TRBV5-1,-,TRBJ2-5,ASSLVRETQY
TRBV28,TRBD1,TRBJ2-7,ASSLPGQQRRQY
TRBV7-2,-,TRBJ2-7,ASSLVGLAPPEDEQY
TRBV21-1,-,TRBJ1-1,ASSKPLMVF
TRBV28,-,TRBJ1-4,ASSFSVYEKLF
TRBV9,-,TRBJ2-3,ASDPGLSLGDTQY
TRBV2,-,TRBJ2-1,ARTGRSYNEQF
TRBV5-1,-,TRBJ1-1,ASSPTDGSSTEAF
TRBV11-2,-,-,ASSLGFGSGNSYEQY
TRBV28,-,TRBJ2-7,ASSLRAIRKYEQY
TRBV6-1,-,TRBJ2-5,ASSELGPAEAQY
TRBV6-1,-,TRBJ1-5,ASNHVPQPQH
TRBV6-5,-,TRBJ1-1,ASSYLTEAF
TRBV7-2,-,TRBJ1-1,ASSLQLGGGTEAF
TRBV28,-,TRBJ2-1,ASSPLRSSYNEQF
TRBV14,TRBD2,TRBJ2-1,ASSQPGLAGLEQF
TRBV6-5,-,TRBJ1-4,ASSSGRTNEKLF
TRBV5-1,TRBD1,TRBJ1-1,ASNLGQGGEAF
TRBV19,-,TRBJ1-1,ASSISRRVTEAF
TRBV30,-,TRBJ2-6,AWSSGGSGANVLT
TRBV7-6,TRBD1,-,ASSLGDRAVPYEQY
TRBV30,TRBD1,TRBJ1-1,AWGDRWTEAF
TRBV5-1,TRBD2,TRBJ2-5,ASSLGAGGEETQY
TRBV30,TRBD2,TRBJ2-1,AWSSGDYNEQF
TRBV19,TRBD1,TRBJ2-7,ASSPQRTGSDEQY
TRBV10-3,TRBD1,TRBJ1-1,AISEFGTAMGLNTEAF
TRBV28,-,TRBJ2-5,ASSERTLQETQY
TRBV15,TRBD1,TRBJ1-3,ATSRGRGGGVNTIY
TRBV4-1,TRBD2,TRBJ2-7,ASSSRTSEISYEQY
TRBV19,-,TRBJ1-5,ASSILGVGQPQH
TRBV4-3,-,TRBJ2-6,ASSPRTGRTSAGANVLT
TRBV5-5,-,TRBJ2-3,ASSLSDRYTDTQY